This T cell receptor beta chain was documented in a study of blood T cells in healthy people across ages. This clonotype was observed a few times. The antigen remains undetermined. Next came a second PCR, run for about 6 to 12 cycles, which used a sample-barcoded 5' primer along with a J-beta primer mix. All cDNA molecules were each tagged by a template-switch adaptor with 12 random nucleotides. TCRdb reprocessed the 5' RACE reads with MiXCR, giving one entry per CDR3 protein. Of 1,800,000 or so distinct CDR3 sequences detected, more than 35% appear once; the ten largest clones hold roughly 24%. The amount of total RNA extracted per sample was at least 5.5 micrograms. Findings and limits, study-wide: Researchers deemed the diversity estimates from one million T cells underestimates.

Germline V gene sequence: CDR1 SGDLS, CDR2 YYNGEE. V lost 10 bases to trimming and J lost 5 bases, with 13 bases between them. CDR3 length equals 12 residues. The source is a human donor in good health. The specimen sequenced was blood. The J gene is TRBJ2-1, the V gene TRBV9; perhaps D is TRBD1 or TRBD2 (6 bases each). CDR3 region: CARGQGNNEQFF. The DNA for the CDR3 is TGTGCCCGGGGGCAGGGAAACAATGAGCAGTTCTTC.